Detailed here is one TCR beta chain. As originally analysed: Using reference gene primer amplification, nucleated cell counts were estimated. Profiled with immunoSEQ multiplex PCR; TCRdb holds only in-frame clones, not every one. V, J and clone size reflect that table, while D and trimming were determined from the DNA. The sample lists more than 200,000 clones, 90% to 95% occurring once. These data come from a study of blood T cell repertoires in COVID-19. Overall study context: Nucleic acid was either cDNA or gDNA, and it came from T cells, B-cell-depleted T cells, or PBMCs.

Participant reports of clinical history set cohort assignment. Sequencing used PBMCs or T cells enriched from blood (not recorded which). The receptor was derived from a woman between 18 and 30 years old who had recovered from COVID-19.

The CDR3 loop is CASSLARGYTGELFF. Here the CDR3 DNA reads TGTGCCAGCAGCTTGGCCAGGGGATACACCGGGGAGCTGTTTTTT. The chain recombines TRBV5-6 with TRBJ2-2; possibly TRBD1 for D (6 bases). V was pared by 0 bases and J by 3 bases, with 9 bases between. This CDR3 is 15 amino acids long. Per germline, CDR1 SGHDT and CDR2 YYEEEE.